A single sample is the source of the 6 T cell receptor beta chains below, sequenced in a study of cytomegalovirus exposure and HLA in healthy donors. PCR was performed using 60 Vbeta and 13 Jbeta primers. Assay: immunoSEQ multiplex PCR; the TCRdb copy retains only in-frame clones and omits some. The table lists roughly 100,000 clones, 60% to 85% of them singletons. Specimen: PBMCs. These receptors originate from a female donor in good health and CMV-seropositive.

This chain uses TRBV5-1 with TRBJ1-5; D might be TRBD1 (5 bases). Trimming cost V 0 bases and J 5 bases, with 12 bases left between them. Looked up from germline, CDR1 is SGHRS and CDR2 is YFSETQ. The CDR3 length is 15 residues. The CDR3: CASSLDGGGDQPQHF. The CDR3, as DNA: TGCGCCAGCAGCTTGGACGGGGGAGGAGATCAGCCCCAGCATTTT.

The V call is TRBV6-4, the J call TRBJ1-1; 9 bases line up with TRBD1. The CDR3 has 16 amino acids. Looked up from germline, CDR1 is MRHNA and CDR2 is SNTAGT. The trim removed 5 bases at V and 4 bases at J, leaving 11 bases unmatched. In DNA, the CDR3 is TGTGCCAGCAGTCCGACAGGGGGGTGGGTGGGCACTGAAGCTTTCTTT. Protein sequence: CASSPTGGWVGTEAFF.

The V and J genes are TRBV9 and TRBJ1-3; 7 bases align to TRBD1. From germline, CDR1 is SGDLS and CDR2 YYNGEE. This CDR3 spans 15 amino acids. V gave up 4 bases and J gave up 1 base; unmatched junction bases: 5. CDR3 bases: TGTGCCAGCAGCTCAGGGGGTATTTCTGGAAACACCATATATTTT. Translation: CASSSGGISGNTIYF. Together with reference TRBV9 and TRBJ1-3, the CDR3 gives the full variable domain: DSGVTQTPKHLITATGQRVTLRCSPRSGDLSVYWYQQSLDQGLQFLIQYYNGEERAKGNILERFSAQQFPDLHSELNLSSLELGDSALYFCASSSGGISGNTIYFGEGSWLTVV.

The chain couples TRBV2 to TRBJ2-3; 14 nucleotides match TRBD2. The CDR3 runs 16 residues. The ends lost 5 bases at V and 4 bases at J; junction bases unmatched: 5. Germline V gives CDR1 SNHLY, CDR2 FYNNEI. The chain's CDR3 is CASSLTSGRAPDTQYF. Here the CDR3 DNA reads TGTGCCAGCAGTTTGACTAGCGGGAGGGCCCCAGATACGCAGTATTTT.

The V call is TRBV5-1, the J call TRBJ2-3, with 8 bases aligning to TRBD1. This CDR3 is 16 amino acids long. J lost 4 bases, V lost 4 bases, and 11 bases had no gene match. CDR1 is SGHRS and CDR2 is YFSETQ in the germline V gene. CDR3 protein: CASSLLSRTGSDTQYF. The CDR3 nucleotides read TGCGCCAGCAGCCTACTTTCGCGGACAGGGTCAGATACGCAGTATTTT. Full variable domain (rest looked up from reference TRBV5-1 and TRBJ2-3): KAGVTQTPRYLIKTRGQQVTLSCSPISGHRSVSWYQQTPGQGLQFLFEYFSETQRNKGNFPGRFSGRQFSNSRSEMNVSTLELGDSALYLCASSLLSRTGSDTQYFGPGTRLTVL.

V usage is TRBV2 and J usage is TRBJ1-5; no firm D call. The CDR3 runs 15 residues. V gave up 6 bases and J gave up 4 bases, with 16 bases separating them. Germline V gives CDR1 SNHLY, CDR2 FYNNEI. CDR3 sequence (DNA): TGTGCCAGCAGGATAACCTTAACGGGAAATCAGCCCCAGCATTTT. Amino acids: CASRITLTGNQPQHF.